The T cell receptor (beta chain) described here comes from a study of blood T cells in healthy people across ages. Study conclusions and caveats: Researchers said unsorted PBMCs prevented a conclusive naive versus antigen-experienced comparison.

V dropped 3 bases and J dropped 5 bases, with 5 bases sitting between them. Germline V gene data show CDR1 as WNHNN and CDR2 as SYGVQD (reference sequence). The CDR3 has 11 residues. Notes on this clonotype: Its cognate antigen is unknown.

Primed by a sample-barcoded 5' primer and a J-beta primer mix, a second PCR proceeded for about 6 to 11 cycles. TCRdb passed the 5' RACE reads through MiXCR, listing each CDR3 protein once. The sample holds hundreds of thousands of distinct CDR3 sequences; under 35% are singletons and the top ten take roughly 17%. This TCR derives from a woman older than 75 in good health. Sequenced sample: blood. The J gene is TRBJ2-7, the V gene TRBV10-1; D gene uncertain. Written as DNA, the CDR3 is TGCGCCAGCAGTGAATACCACGAGCAGTACTTC. Residues: CASSEYHEQYF.